Sequencing of this T cell receptor (beta chain) was carried out in a study of a mutant IDH1 vaccine in newly diagnosed glioma (dated by TCRdb to about 2021). With respect to the entire study: Patients received eight vaccinations in weeks 1, 3, 5, 7, 11, 15, 19 and 23, corresponding to visits V03 through V10. In the chemotherapy-containing groups, vaccination started alongside temozolomide cycles, whereas in patients who had radiotherapy alone it started 4-6 weeks after radiotherapy. Of the 30 or so patients who were treated, around 62% were male and about 40% were female, and the mean age was about 37 years. Prior to enrollment, patients had been given standard therapy consisting of radiotherapy alone, temozolomide alone, or radiochemotherapy with temozolomide, with the combination given to most patients. Peripheral blood was collected at six visits: V03 (baseline), V05, V07, V10, V12 and V13. For exploratory analyses, longitudinal TCRB deep sequencing was carried out in 25 to 30 treated patients wherever samples were available.

Library construction relied on the immunoSEQ multiplex PCR assay. Rearranged TCR beta chain sequences were amplified with the hsTCRB Kit following the manufacturer's protocol. TCRB libraries were sequenced on an Illumina MiSeq. Processing in the source paper ran as follows. Demultiplexing, trimming and gene mapping were performed with the kit vendor's proprietary platform. The table comes from immuneACCESS by way of TCRdb, which keeps in-frame sequences with V and J called. Part of the clones is missing from these tables; in studies checked, under half for an unresolved V gene and the rest for unknown reasons. Clone size and V and J calls were adopted from that table, with D and trimming inferred from the DNA. This sample is represented by 20,000 to 30,000 clones; 65% to 85% of them were singletons. The ten largest clonotypes hold less than 9.5% of the sample. What the study reported, not specific to this receptor: Availability determined which PBMC samples were chosen for TCRB deep sequencing. The authors stated that sample limitations prevented analyses of patient blood samples from being reproduced. Immune responses induced by the vaccine were seen in 90% to 95% of patients across multiple MHC alleles. No apparent relationship was observed between pseudoprogression and alterations in the top peripheral T cell clonotypes detected by TCRB sequencing.

What this sample's time point label stands for: week 5, during vaccination. A 20-mer mutant IDH1 peptide at 300 micrograms in Montanide made up each vaccine dose, which was injected subcutaneously together with topical imiquimod. All donors had newly diagnosed IDH1-mutant astrocytomas of WHO grade 3 or 4 that showed loss of nuclear ATRX. The samples were drawn from NOA16, a multicentre, single-arm, open-label phase I trial in Germany that tested a mutant IDH1 peptide vaccine in humans for the first time. Genomic DNA for TCRB sequencing was isolated from EDTA blood with the DNeasy Blood and Tissue Kit. As concerns this clone: There is no known antigen for this receptor. No much larger clonotype is one base removed from it; base qualities were not supplied.

The source of this sequence is a man aged 40-49 years with glioma. Some clones in this sample may be carry-over from other donors' samples. The sequences come from PBMCs, collected from a glioma patient whose treatment included an IDH1 peptide vaccine.

The CDR3 protein is CASSETGRSNYGYTF. The nucleotide sequence is TGTGCCAGCAGTGAAACGGGGCGGTCTAACTATGGCTACACCTTC. The sequence joins TRBV2 to TRBJ1-2; TRBD1 is perhaps the D gene, given 5 matching bases. Reading from cysteine to phenylalanine, the CDR3 counts 15 amino acids. Only the CDR3 region is kept as DNA, spanning 45 bases read in frame from base 1. Deletion took 2 bases off V and 0 bases off J, with a span of 10 bases between the germline ends. Via the germline V gene, CDR1 is SNHLY and CDR2 FYNNEI.